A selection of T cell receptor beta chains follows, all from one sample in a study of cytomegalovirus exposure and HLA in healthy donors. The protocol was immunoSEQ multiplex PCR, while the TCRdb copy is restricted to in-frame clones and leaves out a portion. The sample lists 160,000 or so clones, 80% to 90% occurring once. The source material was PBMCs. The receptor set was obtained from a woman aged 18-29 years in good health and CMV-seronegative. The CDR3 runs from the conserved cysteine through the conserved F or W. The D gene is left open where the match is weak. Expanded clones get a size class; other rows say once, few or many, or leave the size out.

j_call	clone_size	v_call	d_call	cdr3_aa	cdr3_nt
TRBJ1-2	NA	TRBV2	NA	CASTAVFGGYTF	TGTGCCAGCACTGCGGTATTCGGTGGCTACACCTTC
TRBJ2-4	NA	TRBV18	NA	CASSPPSGSYIQYF	TGTGCCAGCTCACCACCATCCGGGAGCTACATTCAGTACTTC
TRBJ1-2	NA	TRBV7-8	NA	CASSTNNREIYYGYTF	TGTGCCAGCAGCACTAATAACAGGGAGATTTATTATGGCTACACCTTC
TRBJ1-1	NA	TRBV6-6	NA	CASSYPWGENTEAFF	TGTGCCAGCAGTTACCCCTGGGGCGAGAACACTGAAGCTTTCTTT
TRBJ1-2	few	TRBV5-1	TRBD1	CAITDRPEF	TGCGCCATCACGGACAGGCCCGAATTC
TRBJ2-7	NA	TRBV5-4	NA	CASSSYISSYEQYF	TGTGCCAGCAGCTCTTACATCTCCTCCTACGAGCAGTACTTC
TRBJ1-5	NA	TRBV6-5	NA	CASSGQFNQPQHF	TGTGCCAGCAGCGGACAGTTCAATCAGCCCCAGCATTTT
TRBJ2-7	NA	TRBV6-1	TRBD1	CASRDRQGPYEQYF	TGTGCCAGCAGGGATAGACAGGGACCCTACGAGCAGTACTTC
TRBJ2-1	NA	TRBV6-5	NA	CASSYAGRNEQFF	TGTGCCAGCAGTTACGCGGGACGGAATGAGCAGTTCTTC
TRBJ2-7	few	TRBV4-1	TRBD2	CASSHTGTSGTALSSYEQYF	TGCGCCAGCAGCCACACTGGGACTAGCGGGACCGCGCTCTCCTCCTACGAGCAGTACTTC
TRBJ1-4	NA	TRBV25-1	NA	CASRGRNEKLFF	TGTGCCAGCAGGGGGCGCAATGAAAAACTGTTTTTT
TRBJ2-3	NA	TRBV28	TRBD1	CASSSGQGWSADTQYF	TGTGCCAGCAGCTCAGGACAGGGATGGTCGGCAGATACGCAGTATTTT